These 21 T cell receptor beta chains came from one sample sequenced in a study of shared clonotypes between healthy human individuals. Using immunoSEQ multiplex PCR, the repertoire was profiled, and TCRdb retains in-frame clones only, with some absent. The table records about 490,000 clones, approximately 80% of them present only once. Sequencing used PBMCs. Receptor source: a woman aged 35 to 49 in good health. Some clones in this sample may be carry-over from other donors' samples.

The chain uses TRBV5-1 and TRBJ2-3; D remains ambiguous. The CDR3 is 16 amino acids. The germline V gene has CDR1 SGHRS and CDR2 YFSETQ. V was clipped by 1 base and J by 2 bases, with 14 bases between them. In DNA, the CDR3 is TGCGCCAGCAGCTTGTCGGGTCCAGGCCTCACAGATACGCAGTATTTT. It codes for CASSLSGPGLTDTQYF.

The J gene is TRBJ1-4, the V gene TRBV30; D is uncertain. The CDR3 runs 12 residues. V gave up 4 bases and J gave up 8 bases, with 11 bases separating them. CDR1 is GTSNPN, CDR2 SVGIG, per germline (reference sequence). The CDR3 loop reads CAWNSIEEKLFF. The CDR3 DNA reads as TGTGCCTGGAATTCGATAGAGGAAAAACTGTTTTTT.

The genes are TRBV28 and TRBJ2-7, with TRBD1 matching 7 bases. Germline values: CDR1 MDHEN, CDR2 SYDVKM. This CDR3 contains 15 residues. The J segment lost 0 bases and the V segment lost 7 bases, leaving 9 bases of the junction unmatched. This chain's CDR3 is CASTSTGTLSYEQYF. As DNA, the CDR3 is TGTGCCAGCACCTCGACAGGGACGCTCTCCTACGAGCAGTACTTC. Full variable domain (rest looked up from reference TRBV28 and TRBJ2-7): DVKVTQSSRYLVKRTGEKVFLECVQDMDHENMFWYRQDPGLGLRLIYFSYDVKMKEKGDIPEGYSVSREKKERFSLILESASTNQTSMYLCASTSTGTLSYEQYFGPGTRLTVT.

In this sample, this clone turned up once. Here the CDR3 DNA reads TGTGCCAGCAGAAGGTTGTGGGGGGAACAGCCCCAGCATTTT. Amino acids: CASRRLWGEQPQHF. The gene calls are TRBV28 and TRBJ1-5, with D perhaps TRBD1 (5 bases). The CDR3 totals 14 residues. The germline V and J ends were trimmed by 6 bases and 7 bases, with 16 bases remaining between them. Germline values: CDR1 MDHEN, CDR2 SYDVKM.

This clone was seen only once. The chain employs TRBV5-1 and TRBJ2-7; 7 bases fit TRBD2. This CDR3 is built from 16 residues. Germline V gene lookup returns CDR1 SGHRS and CDR2 YFSETQ. V dropped 0 bases and J dropped 1; count of bases not matched to a gene: 7. For the CDR3, the DNA is TGCGCCAGCAGCTTGGGTCTAGCGGCGAATTCCTACGAGCAGTACTTC. This sequence encodes CASSLGLAANSYEQYF.

Only one count was recorded for this clone. V is TRBV7-6 and J is TRBJ2-7, with 10 bases fitting TRBD2. This CDR3 spans 16 amino acids. CDR1 is SGHVS and CDR2 is FNYEAQ in the germline V gene. The V segment lost 1 base and the J segment 7 bases; nucleotides outside the gene matches: 10. The CDR3 region is CASSLGVSGRAGEQYF. The DNA of the CDR3 is TGTGCCAGCAGCTTAGGTGTAAGCGGGAGGGCGGGGGAGCAGTACTTC.

The chain employs TRBV6-1 and TRBJ2-4; possible D gene TRBD1, 5 bases. The CDR3 is 14 amino acids. Germline values: CDR1 MNHNS, CDR2 SASEGT. V was clipped by 7 bases and J by 7 bases, with 17 bases between them. The CDR3 loop is CASKLERGVNIQYF. The DNA of the CDR3 is TGTGCCAGCAAGTTGGAAAGGGGCGTCAACATTCAGTACTTC.

This clone has a handful of counts. The chain recombines TRBV6-4 with TRBJ1-2, with a weak D call TRBD1 (5 bases). Trimming took off 2 bases at V and 3 bases at J, with 13 bases between the two ends. The CDR3 is 15 amino acids. The germline V gene encodes CDR1 MRHNA and CDR2 SNTAGT. CDR3 loop: CASSDTPGTDYGYTF. The DNA of the CDR3 is TGTGCCAGCAGTGACACCCCCGGGACCGACTATGGCTACACCTTC.

The chain recombines TRBV9 with TRBJ2-5; 9 bases agree with TRBD2. V dropped 0 bases and J dropped 5; count of bases not matched to a gene: 2. Germline V CDR1 and CDR2: SGDLS, YYNGEE. The length of the CDR3 is 14 residues. The CDR3 protein is CASSVGLAAETQYF. CDR3 coding DNA: TGTGCCAGCAGCGTAGGACTAGCGGCCGAGACCCAGTACTTC.

The V and J genes are TRBV11-2 and TRBJ1-3; perhaps TRBD1 as D (6 bases). CDR1 is SGHAT, CDR2 FQNNGV, per germline. V was clipped by 5 bases and J by 4 bases, with 15 bases between them. This CDR3 has 15 amino acids. The CDR3 protein is CASSPAGQGGNTIYF. As DNA, the CDR3 is TGTGCCAGCAGCCCAGCCGGGCAGGGGGGAAACACCATATATTTT.

The chain joins TRBV28 to TRBJ1-5; D unclear. CDR3 length: 13 amino acids. The germline CDR1 and CDR2 sequences are MDHEN and SYDVKM. Trimming left V 3 bases short and J 5 bases short, with 8 bases between. The CDR3 sequence: CASSLGGDQPQHF. CDR3 nucleotide sequence: TGTGCCAGCAGTTTGGGCGGTGATCAGCCCCAGCATTTT.

V usage is TRBV9 and J usage is TRBJ2-2; D is perhaps TRBD1 or TRBD2 (5 bases each). The germline V gene encodes CDR1 SGDLS and CDR2 YYNGEE. Trimming left V 3 bases short and J 6 bases short, with 12 bases between. The CDR3 consists of 14 residues. For the CDR3, the DNA is TGTGCCAGCAGCGCGGGGCATGGCGCCGGGGAGCTGTTTTTT. It codes for CASSAGHGAGELFF.

The V call is TRBV29-1, the J call TRBJ2-3; 11 bases fit TRBD2. The V segment lost 4 bases and the J segment 2 bases; nucleotides outside the gene matches: 5. Germline values: CDR1 SQVTM, CDR2 ANQGSEA. The CDR3 loop spans 15 amino acids. The CDR3 nucleotides read TGCAGCGTTGGAGGGACTAGCGGTCACACAGATACGCAGTATTTT. Protein product: CSVGGTSGHTDTQYF.

This clone was seen only once. The chain is built from TRBV19 and TRBJ1-1; a weak D match, TRBD1 (6 bases). The germline gives CDR1 LNHDA, CDR2 SQIVND (reference sequence). The CDR3 runs 15 residues. The germline V and J ends were trimmed by 3 bases and 1 base, with 12 bases remaining between them. The CDR3 bases are TGTGCCAGTAGTATCGGACGGGGGGCGAACACTGAAGCTTTCTTT. This translates into CASSIGRGANTEAFF.

DNA of the CDR3: TGTGCCAGCAGGGGACAGGGTGGGTACGAGCAGTACTTC. Amino acid sequence: CASRGQGGYEQYF. J is TRBJ2-7 and V is TRBV28; 9 positions agree with TRBD1. Germline values: CDR1 MDHEN, CDR2 SYDVKM. The CDR3 totals 13 residues. The ends lost 6 bases at V and 4 bases at J; junction bases unmatched: 4.

The rearrangement uses TRBV5-1 and TRBJ2-5; TRBD2 matches at 7 bases. Trimming cost V 3 bases and J 5 bases; bases outside gene matches: 10. In germline, CDR1 is SGHRS, CDR2 YFSETQ. The CDR3 extends over 15 amino acids. The CDR3 loop is CASSSTGTNRETQYF. The CDR3 DNA reads TGCGCCAGCAGCTCGACCGGGACTAACCGTGAGACCCAGTACTTC.

The chain couples TRBV11-1 to TRBJ2-7; D possibly corresponds to TRBD1 (6 bases). Germline lookup yields CDR1 SGHAT and CDR2 FQDESV (reference sequence). The CDR3 covers 12 residues. The V end was cut by 5 bases, the J end by 4 bases, with 9 bases between. The CDR3 nucleotides read TGTGCCAGCAGCGGGACACGATACGAGCAGTACTTC. Encoded protein: CASSGTRYEQYF.

This chain joins TRBV10-3 and TRBJ2-7; TRBD2 agrees at 9 bases. Germline trimming cut 2 bases from V and 0 bases from J; bases unmatched to any gene: 5. This CDR3 contains 16 residues. Looked up from germline, CDR1 is ENHRY and CDR2 is SYGVKD. CDR3 in amino acids: CAISEVTSGNSYEQYF. The CDR3 DNA reads as TGTGCCATCAGTGAGGTGACTAGCGGCAACTCCTACGAGCAGTACTTC.

The chain has TRBV27 and TRBJ1-6, with unresolved D. The V end lost 2 bases, the J end lost 7 bases, and 9 bases lay between the germline ends. This CDR3 has 14 residues. Per the germline V gene, CDR1 is MNHEY and CDR2 is SMNVEV (reference sequence). CDR3 sequence reads: CASSLGPNNSPLHF. CDR3 in DNA: TGTGCCAGCAGTTTAGGTCCAAACAATTCACCCCTCCACTTT.

The J gene is TRBJ2-1, the V gene TRBV18; 9 bases are a match to TRBD2. CDR3 length: 14 amino acids. Germline loops: CDR1 KGHSH, CDR2 LQKENI. The V segment lost 6 bases and the J segment 6 bases; nucleotides outside the gene matches: 6. CDR3 sequence: CASSPGTSFNEQFF. DNA of the CDR3: TGTGCCAGCTCGCCCGGGACTAGCTTCAATGAGCAGTTCTTC.

V gene TRBV28 combines with J gene TRBJ2-3; 10 nucleotides align to TRBD2. With 2 bases clipped from V and 4 bases from J, the junction kept 3 bases outside the gene matches. The CDR3 extends over 15 amino acids. CDR1 MDHEN and CDR2 SYDVKM come from the germline V gene. CDR3 bases: TGTGCCAGCAGTTTACTAGCGGGAGTAGCAGATACGCAGTATTTT. Translation gives CASSLLAGVADTQYF.